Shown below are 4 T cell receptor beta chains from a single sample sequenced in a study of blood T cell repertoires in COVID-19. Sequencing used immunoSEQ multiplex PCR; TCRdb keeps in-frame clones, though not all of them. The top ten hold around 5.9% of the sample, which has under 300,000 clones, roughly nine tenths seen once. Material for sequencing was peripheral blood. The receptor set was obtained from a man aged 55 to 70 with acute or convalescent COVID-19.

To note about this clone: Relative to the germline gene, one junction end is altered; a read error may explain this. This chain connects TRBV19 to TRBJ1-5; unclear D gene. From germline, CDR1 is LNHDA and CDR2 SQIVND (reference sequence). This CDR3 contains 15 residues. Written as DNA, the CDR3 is TGTGCGAGTAGGGTCGGAGGGAATAGCAATCAGCCCCAGCATTTT. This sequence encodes CASRVGGNSNQPQHF.

Here the CDR3 DNA reads TGCGCCAGCAGCCAAGATCCTAATACAGGGAACACTGAAGCTTTCTTT. This translates into CASSQDPNTGNTEAFF. The chain uses TRBV4-3 and TRBJ1-1, with D perhaps TRBD1 (5 bases). The CDR3 is 16 amino acids. V dropped 0 bases and J dropped 1 base, with 12 bases sitting between them. Germline assignment: CDR1 LGHNA and CDR2 YSLEER.

The DNA for the CDR3 is TGTGCCATCGGAGCGAACACCGGGGAGCTGTTTTTT. This gives the protein CAIGANTGELFF. The rearrangement uses TRBV27 and TRBJ2-2, with D unclear. V was shortened by 10 bases and J by 0 bases, with 6 bases between the two germline ends. This CDR3 has 12 residues. Germline CDR1 is MNHEY and CDR2 is SMNVEV (reference sequence).

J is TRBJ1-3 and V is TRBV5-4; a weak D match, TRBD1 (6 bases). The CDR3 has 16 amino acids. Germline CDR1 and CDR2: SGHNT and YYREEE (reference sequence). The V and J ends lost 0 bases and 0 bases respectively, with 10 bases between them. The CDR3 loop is CASSLGGLRSGNTIYF. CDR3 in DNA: TGTGCCAGCAGCTTGGGGGGGCTACGCTCTGGAAACACCATATATTTT.